Listed here are 9 T cell receptor beta chains from one sample, sequenced in a study of vaccination and CD4 T cells after COVID-19. Scientists ran DNA taken from cultured CD4+ T cells through the Oncomine TCR Beta short-read assay for sequencing. Using its own MiXCR run on the PCR reads, TCRdb lists one record per CDR3 protein. The sample holds approximately 23,000 distinct CDR3 sequences, 35% to 50% seen once. As to time point: late sampling 161 to 241 days after vaccination in three convalescent patients. Indicated treatment: roughly nine-day PBMC culture with coronavirus spike peptide pools or control peptides (ViraFEST assay). Their antigens are not known. The sample in question was CD4+ T cells from blood, cultured in vitro, obtained about 7 months after SARS-CoV-2 vaccination. The receptors shown here come from a human donor who had recovered from COVID-19.

V usage is TRBV20-1 and J usage is TRBJ1-1; no firm D call. The V gene lost 0 bases and the J gene lost 0 bases, with 14 bases spanning the gap. The CDR3 is 16 amino acids. Germline V CDR1 and CDR2: DFQATT, SNEGSKA (reference sequence). CDR3 sequence: CSARELSVWMNTEAFF. The CDR3, as DNA: TGCAGTGCTAGAGAACTATCTGTATGGATGAACACTGAAGCTTTCTTT.

J is TRBJ2-2 and V is TRBV27; D might be TRBD1 or TRBD2, each matching 5 bases. The CDR3 is 15 amino acids. Germline CDR1 MNHEY, CDR2 SMNVEV (reference sequence). The V gene lost 5 bases and the J gene lost 0 bases, with 10 bases spanning the gap. The CDR3 spells CASSMMGPNTGELFF. The CDR3 DNA follows: TGTGCCAGCAGTATGATGGGACCGAACACCGGGGAGCTGTTTTTT.

This clonotype was detected only a few times. CDR3 in DNA: TGTGCCAGCACCCCTAGCCTACTCTCTGGGGCCAACGTCCTGACTTTC. As protein: CASTPSLLSGANVLTF. The chain is built from TRBV7-2 and TRBJ2-6; perhaps TRBD2 as D (5 bases). Trimming cost V 7 bases and J 0 bases, with 13 bases left between them. This CDR3 contains 16 residues. The V gene's germline CDR1 is SGHTA and CDR2 FQGNSA.

The genes are TRBV5-4 and TRBJ2-7, with a tentative D call TRBD1 (6 bases). Trimming removed 7 bases at V and 4 bases at J, with 18 bases between. This CDR3 contains 14 residues. The germline V gene has CDR1 SGHNT and CDR2 YYREEE (reference sequence). The CDR3 is CASRPTGDGYEQYF. Written as DNA, the CDR3 is TGTGCCAGCCGTCCGACAGGCGATGGGTACGAGCAGTACTTC.

CDR3 protein: CASSFGPEETQYF. DNA for the CDR3: TGTGCCAGCAGCTTCGGACCGGAGGAGACCCAGTACTTC. The J gene is TRBJ2-5, the V gene TRBV5-5; D gene unclear. The CDR3 length is 13 residues. Germline-derived CDR1 and CDR2 are SGHKS and YYEKEE (reference sequence). V was shortened by 2 bases and J by 5 bases, with 10 bases between the two germline ends.

This clonotype was detected only a few times. The V call is TRBV20-1, the J call TRBJ1-1; D unclear. Germline V CDR1 and CDR2: DFQATT, SNEGSKA (reference sequence). V was trimmed by 3 bases and J by 6 bases, leaving 14 bases between them. The CDR3 extends over 13 amino acids. Here the CDR3 reads CSARVVTDSEAFF. CDR3 DNA sequence: TGCAGTGCTAGGGTAGTGACGGACTCTGAAGCTTTCTTT.

This clonotype came up a few times. CDR3 bases: TGTGCCAGCAGCTCGGGGACTAGCGGGAGTCATGAGCAGTTCTTC. Translation: CASSSGTSGSHEQFF. The chain couples TRBV7-3 to TRBJ2-1, with 14 bases that match TRBD2. Trimming took 4 bases from V and 8 from J; bases not matched to a gene: 4. There are 15 residues in the CDR3. Germline V lookup: CDR1 SGHTA, CDR2 FQGTGA.

This rearrangement joins TRBV7-3 to TRBJ1-2; unclear D gene. Germline lookup yields CDR1 SGHTA and CDR2 FQGTGA. V was shortened by 1 base and J by 5 bases, with 8 bases between the two germline ends. The CDR3 is 13 amino acids. The CDR3 sequence is CASSLNSGYGYTF. The CDR3 DNA is TGTGCCAGCAGCTTAAACAGTGGGTATGGCTACACCTTC.

V and J are TRBV7-9 and TRBJ2-7; D is ambiguous. Germline V gene lookup returns CDR1 SEHNR and CDR2 FQNEAQ (reference sequence). V was cut by 1 base and J by 2 bases, with 12 bases left in between. The length of the CDR3 is 15 residues. CDR3 sequence reads: CASSLESSNPYEQYF. As DNA, the CDR3 is TGTGCCAGCAGCTTAGAAAGTTCCAACCCCTACGAGCAGTACTTC.